The 13 T cell receptor beta chains presented below share a single source sample, sequenced in a study of blood T cell repertoires in COVID-19. Sequencing was performed with immunoSEQ multiplex PCR; in TCRdb, only in-frame clones are kept and a portion is missing. The sample consists of about 370,000 clones, 85% to 90% of them appearing once. What was sequenced was PBMCs or T cells enriched from blood (not recorded which). These receptors all stem from a man aged 18 to 29 who had recovered from COVID-19.

This chain uses TRBV7-9 with TRBJ2-7; perhaps TRBD2 as D (6 bases). There are 16 residues in the CDR3. Trimming pared 5 bases from V and 0 bases from J, leaving 17 bases between. CDR1 and CDR2 from the germline V gene are SEHNR and FQNEAQ (reference sequence). The CDR3 is CASSPRLATSSYEQYF. The CDR3 nucleotides read TGTGCCAGCAGCCCAAGGCTAGCGACTAGCTCCTACGAGCAGTACTTC.

The chain recombines TRBV7-2 with TRBJ2-3; D possibly corresponds to TRBD1 (7 bases). Trimming cost V 1 base and J 10 bases, with 18 bases left between them. Germline V CDR1 and CDR2: SGHTA, FQGNSA. The CDR3 contains 15 residues. CDR3 amino acids: CASSLVGPRGEAQYF. In DNA, the CDR3 is TGTGCCAGCAGCTTAGTCGGACCCAGGGGGGAGGCGCAGTATTTT.

V gene TRBV28 combines with J gene TRBJ1-2, with 7 bases fitting TRBD1. The V segment lost 4 bases and the J segment 4 bases; nucleotides outside the gene matches: 6. The CDR3 is 14 amino acids. Germline-derived CDR1 and CDR2 are MDHEN and SYDVKM. The CDR3, as DNA: TGTGCCAGCAGTTCTACAGGGGCCGGCTATGGCTACACCTTC. Protein product: CASSSTGAGYGYTF.

The V and J genes are TRBV27 and TRBJ2-7, with D uncertain. Trimming cost V 2 bases and J 0 bases, with 8 bases left between them. This CDR3 has 14 residues. The germline gives CDR1 MNHEY, CDR2 SMNVEV (reference sequence). CDR3 sequence (DNA): TGTGCCAGCAGTTTAATTTCCTCCTCCTACGAGCAGTACTTC. This codes for CASSLISSSYEQYF.

This clone was recorded only once. The chain employs TRBV4-1 and TRBJ2-6; D remains unclear. Germline loops: CDR1 MGHRA, CDR2 YSYEKL. The CDR3 spans 19 residues. Deletions cut 1 base from V and 0 bases from J, with 16 bases between. This CDR3 reads CASSQGNLVIPSGANVLTF. The CDR3 DNA reads as TGCGCCAGCAGCCAAGGGAATCTAGTAATCCCCTCTGGGGCCAACGTCCTGACTTTC.

V and J are TRBV19 and TRBJ1-1; 10 bases fit TRBD1. CDR1 is LNHDA and CDR2 is SQIVND in the germline V gene (reference sequence). Trimming removed 4 bases from V and 11 bases from J; junction bases left unmatched: 4. This CDR3 region has 12 residues. The CDR3 DNA follows: TGTGCCAGTAGTAGACAGGGGGCCTCTGCTTTCTTT. Translated, it gives CASSRQGASAFF.

V usage is TRBV30 and J usage is TRBJ1-2, with D possibly being TRBD1 (5 bases). V gave up 3 bases and J gave up 8 bases, with 10 bases separating them. Germline V gene data show CDR1 as GTSNPN and CDR2 as SVGIG (reference sequence). The CDR3 has 11 amino acids. The CDR3 here is CAWSGGVGYTF. The CDR3 bases are TGTGCCTGGAGCGGAGGGGTGGGCTACACCTTC.

V gene TRBV18 combines with J gene TRBJ1-5; D uncertain. CDR3 length equals 15 residues. Germline lookup yields CDR1 KGHSH and CDR2 LQKENI. Between the trimmed V and J ends, which lost 6 bases and 0 bases, there was a span of 12 bases. The CDR3 DNA is TGTGCCAGCTCTCCCGGACTGCTTAGCAATCAGCCCCAGCATTTT. Residues: CASSPGLLSNQPQHF. Looking up the rest from reference TRBV18 and TRBJ1-5 gives the full variable domain: NAGVMQNPRHLVRRRGQEARLRCSPMKGHSHVYWYRQLPEEGLKFMVYLQKENIIDESGMPKERFSAEFPKEGPSILRIQQVVRGDSAAYFCASSPGLLSNQPQHFGDGTRLSIL.

This chain uses TRBV27 with TRBJ1-2, with D possibly TRBD1 on 5 matching bases. Germline CDR1 MNHEY, CDR2 SMNVEV (reference sequence). V shed 2 bases and J shed 6 bases, with 10 bases lying between them. The CDR3 sequence is 13 residues long. The CDR3 nucleotides are TGTGCCAGCAGTTTAAGGGGTTTGAATGGCTACACCTTC. This translates into CASSLRGLNGYTF.

V and J are TRBV27 and TRBJ2-7, with 8 bases aligning to TRBD1. CDR3 length equals 15 residues. Germline V gene sequence: CDR1 MNHEY, CDR2 SMNVEV (reference sequence). The V segment lost 0 bases and the J segment 7 bases; nucleotides outside the gene matches: 8. CDR3 protein: CASSLSGTGLGEQYF. Here the CDR3 DNA reads TGTGCCAGCAGTTTATCCGGGACAGGCTTAGGGGAGCAGTACTTC.

This chain connects TRBV9 to TRBJ1-2; the D gene is possibly TRBD1 (5 bases). Germline assignment: CDR1 SGDLS and CDR2 YYNGEE. Trimming shortened V by 3 bases and J by 0 bases, and 9 bases separated the two germline ends. The CDR3 covers 14 residues. In nucleotides, the CDR3 is TGTGCCAGCAGCGCCGGGGGGGCTAACTATGGCTACACCTTC. Amino acid sequence: CASSAGGANYGYTF.

The table lists this clone with a few counts. The CDR3 bases are TGTGCCAGCACCGAAGCAGGGGTCGGACCCTATAATTCACCCCTCCACTTT. This translates into CASTEAGVGPYNSPLHF. V usage is TRBV25-1 and J usage is TRBJ1-6; a weak D match, TRBD1 (6 bases). The CDR3 consists of 17 residues. V shed 7 bases and J shed 2 bases, with 18 bases lying between them. Germline V CDR1 and CDR2: MGHDK, SYGVNS.

The V and J genes are TRBV6-5 and TRBJ2-7; 7 positions match TRBD1. V lost 8 bases, J lost 3 bases, and 10 bases stayed unmatched. CDR1 and CDR2 (germline): MNHEY, SVGAGI. The CDR3 loop spans 14 amino acids. The CDR3: CASQYVSGGYEQYF. As DNA, the CDR3 is TGTGCCAGCCAATATGTTTCAGGGGGCTACGAGCAGTACTTC.